A single sample gave rise to the 14 T cell receptor beta chains below, sequenced in a study of PD-L1 blockade in urothelial cancer. Using immunoSEQ multiplex PCR, the repertoire was profiled, and TCRdb retains in-frame clones only, with some absent. Here the sample spans around 30,000 clones, roughly 82% being singletons. Sequenced material: PBMCs, taken around atezolizumab (anti-PD-L1) treatment. These receptors all come from a man aged 60 to 75 with urothelial cancer.

The chain is built from TRBV5-1 and TRBJ2-2; D may be TRBD1 (6 bases). This CDR3 is built from 15 residues. Germline V gene lookup returns CDR1 SGHRS and CDR2 YFSETQ. V lost 0 bases, J lost 4 bases, and 10 bases lay in between. The CDR3 protein is CASSLGPGVTGELFF. The CDR3 coding sequence is TGCGCCAGCAGCTTGGGGCCAGGGGTCACCGGGGAGCTGTTTTTT.

Note on this clone: Mismatch with germline at one junction end may stem from a read error. CDR3 residues: CASSREGTDTQYF. The CDR3 DNA reads as TGTGCTAGCAGCCGGGAGGGGACAGATACGCAGTATTTT. This chain joins TRBV7-7 and TRBJ2-3; TRBD2 agrees at 8 bases. CDR1 and CDR2 from the germline V gene are SSHAT and FNYEAQ (reference sequence). This CDR3 contains 13 residues.

The chain uses TRBV28 and TRBJ2-6; perhaps TRBD1 as D (6 bases). CDR3 length: 18 residues. Germline V gene lookup returns CDR1 MDHEN and CDR2 SYDVKM. V was clipped by 0 bases and J by 1 base, with 13 bases between them. In nucleotides, the CDR3 is TGTGCCAGCAGTTTATGGAAATCAGGGGCGTCTGGGGCCAACGTCCTGACTTTC. It encodes CASSLWKSGASGANVLTF.

This chain uses TRBV5-5 with TRBJ2-7, with D maybe TRBD2 (5 bases). Germline V gives CDR1 SGHKS, CDR2 YYEKEE (reference sequence). The CDR3 runs 13 residues. V was clipped by 0 bases and J by 1 base, with 5 bases between them. The CDR3: CASSLAGSYEQYF. The CDR3 region has the DNA TGTGCCAGCAGCTTGGCGGGGTCCTACGAGCAGTACTTC.

The chain couples TRBV27 to TRBJ2-5, with D possibly TRBD1 on 6 matching bases. The CDR3 has 15 amino acids. CDR1 is MNHEY, CDR2 SMNVEV, per germline (reference sequence). Deletions cut 2 bases from V and 4 bases from J, with 14 bases between. As DNA, the CDR3 is TGTGCCAGCAGTTTAGCCCCCACAGGGATAGAGACCCAGTACTTC. Its protein is CASSLAPTGIETQYF.

The V and J genes are TRBV4-2 and TRBJ1-2, with D perhaps matching TRBD1 (6 bases). V gave up 3 bases and J gave up 4 bases, with 12 bases separating them. The germline V gene encodes CDR1 LGHNA and CDR2 YNFKEQ. The CDR3 is 14 residues long. The CDR3 coding sequence is TGTGCCAGCAGCCAGGCAGGGGACCTCTATGGCTACACCTTC. Translating gives CASSQAGDLYGYTF.

The V gene is TRBV2, the J gene TRBJ1-2; no definite D call. Germline CDR1 reads SNHLY; CDR2 reads FYNNEI. Trimming removed 4 bases from V and 3 bases from J, with 6 bases in between. This CDR3 spans 12 amino acids. The DNA of the CDR3 is TGTGCCAGCAGTGTCGGGTACTATGGCTACACCTTC. It is translated as CASSVGYYGYTF.

V usage is TRBV27 and J usage is TRBJ2-5, with D possibly TRBD1 on 6 matching bases. Germline loops: CDR1 MNHEY, CDR2 SMNVEV (reference sequence). The V and J ends lost 6 bases and 4 bases respectively, with 15 bases between them. The CDR3 loop spans 14 amino acids. The CDR3 sequence is CASSTTGLGETQYF. The CDR3 DNA follows: TGTGCCAGCAGCACGACAGGCTTAGGAGAGACCCAGTACTTC.

The V call is TRBV19, the J call TRBJ1-6; TRBD1 aligns across 9 bases. The CDR3 runs 15 residues. The J segment lost 9 bases and the V segment lost 6 bases, leaving 9 bases of the junction unmatched. Germline V gene sequence: CDR1 LNHDA, CDR2 SQIVND (reference sequence). The chain's CDR3 is CASRPRQGDGSPLHF. The CDR3 nucleotides are TGTGCCAGTAGGCCCCGACAGGGGGACGGTTCACCCCTCCACTTT.

The chain has TRBV5-1 and TRBJ2-7; TRBD1 matches at 7 bases. CDR1 and CDR2 from the germline V gene are SGHRS and YFSETQ. Trimming cost V 2 bases and J 0 bases; bases outside gene matches: 11. The CDR3 spans 17 residues. This CDR3 is CASSFVPPGQSSYEQYF. In DNA, the CDR3 is TGCGCCAGCAGCTTCGTTCCCCCGGGACAGAGCTCCTACGAGCAGTACTTC.

The chain is built from TRBV30 and TRBJ2-7, with TRBD2 matching over 14 bases. This CDR3 is 15 amino acids long. CDR1 and CDR2 from the germline V gene are GTSNPN and SVGIG (reference sequence). V lost 3 bases to trimming and J lost 5 bases; unmatched junction nucleotides: 6. CDR3 DNA: TGTGCCTGGAGGCGACCGGGACTAGCGGGAGACGAGCAGTACTTC. As protein: CAWRRPGLAGDEQYF.

This chain uses TRBV2 with TRBJ2-2; D not resolved. V lost 4 bases to trimming and J lost 9 bases, with 12 bases between them. Germline loops: CDR1 SNHLY, CDR2 FYNNEI. This CDR3 contains 13 residues. This CDR3 reads CASSVRDGWELFF. In nucleotides, the CDR3 is TGTGCCAGCAGTGTAAGAGACGGGTGGGAGCTGTTTTTT.

The chain uses TRBV5-1 and TRBJ1-2, with 7 bases lining up with TRBD1. The CDR3 sequence is 15 residues long. J gave up 1 base and V 3 bases, and 6 bases lay outside the gene matches. Germline V CDR1 and CDR2: SGHRS, YFSETQ. The CDR3 region is CASSWTGTLNYGYTF. CDR3 DNA sequence: TGCGCCAGCAGCTGGACAGGAACACTTAACTATGGCTACACCTTC. The full variable domain, in which reference TRBV5-1 and TRBJ1-2 provide the parts outside the CDR3, is KAGVTQTPRYLIKTRGQQVTLSCSPISGHRSVSWYQQTPGQGLQFLFEYFSETQRNKGNFPGRFSGRQFSNSRSEMNVSTLELGDSALYLCASSWTGTLNYGYTFGSGTRLTVV.

This chain joins TRBV5-4 and TRBJ1-2, with a weak D call TRBD1 (5 bases). CDR1 is SGHNT and CDR2 is YYREEE in the germline V gene (reference sequence). Trimming took 6 bases from V and 4 from J, leaving 16 bases between them. The CDR3 is made up of 14 amino acids. The CDR3 loop is CASTGEGYGYGYTF. CDR3 sequence (DNA): TGTGCCAGCACCGGGGAGGGGTACGGCTATGGCTACACCTTC.